This TCR beta chain is drawn from a study of T-cell reconstitution after alpha-beta-depleted transplantation in children. This clonotype was counted a few times. The target antigen is unknown. V lost 3 bases, J lost 0 bases, and 9 bases lay in between. Per germline, CDR1 DFQATT and CDR2 SNEGSKA (reference sequence). The CDR3 totals 13 residues. Researchers prepared the TCRbeta library using unique molecular identifiers, the study reports. Each CDR3 protein is one row after TCRdb ran MiXCR on the PCR reads. The table records some 300,000 distinct CDR3 sequences, roughly a tenth of them present only once. Whole-study findings and limits: One year post-transplant, T-cell counts and diversity were largely derived from T cells produced anew. The origin of high day-60 TCRbeta diversity in some patients lay in surviving recipient T cells and thymic progenitors.

The V and J genes are TRBV20-1 and TRBJ2-7; no clear D. Sequenced material: PBMCs, taken before TCRalphabeta/CD19-depleted stem cell transplant. This clonotype was obtained from a boy under two years old with acute myeloid leukemia, due to receive a stem cell transplant. CDR3: CSASGHPSYEQYF. The CDR3 nucleotides are TGCAGTGCTAGTGGGCACCCCTCCTACGAGCAGTACTTC.